Sequencing of this T cell receptor beta chain was carried out in a study of blood T cell dynamics during melanoma immunotherapy. As for the study in general: Metastatic melanoma patients received first-line pembrolizumab or nivolumab plus ipilimumab.

Indicated time point: week 3, after first cycle of checkpoint inhibitor. Samples come from before therapy and from week 3 after the first blockade cycle. Whole-study results and caveats: Disease-control patients' PBMC repertoires became either more clonal or more diverse at W3.

About this clone itself: Its antigen remains unidentified.

This CDR3 is built from 13 residues. Between the trimmed V and J ends, which lost 0 bases and 6 bases, there was a span of 8 bases. The germline V gene has CDR1 ENHRY and CDR2 SYGVKD. The table came from immunoSEQ multiplex PCR; TCRdb's copy has only in-frame clones and leaves some out. The sample carries about 11,000 clones, about 88% recorded once. The V gene is TRBV10-3, the J gene TRBJ1-2; D call uncertain. The clonotype comes from a human donor with melanoma. This material consisted of blood, taken from a patient treated with checkpoint blockade. CDR3 sequence (DNA): TGTGCCATCAGTGAGTCGTACCAGGATGGCTACACCTTC. It encodes CAISESYQDGYTF.